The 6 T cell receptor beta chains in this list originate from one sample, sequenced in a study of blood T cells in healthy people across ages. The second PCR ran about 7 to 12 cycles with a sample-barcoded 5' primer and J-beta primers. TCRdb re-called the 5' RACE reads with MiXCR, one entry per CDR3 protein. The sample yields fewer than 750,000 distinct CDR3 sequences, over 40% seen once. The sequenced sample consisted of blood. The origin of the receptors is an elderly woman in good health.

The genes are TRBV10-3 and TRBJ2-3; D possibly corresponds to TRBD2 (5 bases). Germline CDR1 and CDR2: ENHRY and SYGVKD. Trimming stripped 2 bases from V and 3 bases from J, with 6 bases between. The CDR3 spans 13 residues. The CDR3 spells CAISERGTDTQYF. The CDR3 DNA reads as TGTGCCATCAGTGAGCGGGGTACAGATACGCAGTATTTT.

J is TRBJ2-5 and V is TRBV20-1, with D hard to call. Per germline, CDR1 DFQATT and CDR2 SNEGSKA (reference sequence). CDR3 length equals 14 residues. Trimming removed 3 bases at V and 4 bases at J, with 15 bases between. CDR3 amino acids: CSASKGFELETQYF. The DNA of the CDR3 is TGCAGTGCTAGTAAGGGATTCGAGTTAGAGACCCAGTACTTC.

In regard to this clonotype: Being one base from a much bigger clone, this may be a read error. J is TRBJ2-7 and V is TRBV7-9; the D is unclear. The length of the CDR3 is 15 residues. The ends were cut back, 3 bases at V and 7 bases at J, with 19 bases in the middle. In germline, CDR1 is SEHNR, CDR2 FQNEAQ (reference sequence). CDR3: CASSFLMASLNEQYF. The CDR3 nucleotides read TGTGCCAGCAGCTTCCTTATGGCGAGCCTCAATGAGCAGTACTTC.

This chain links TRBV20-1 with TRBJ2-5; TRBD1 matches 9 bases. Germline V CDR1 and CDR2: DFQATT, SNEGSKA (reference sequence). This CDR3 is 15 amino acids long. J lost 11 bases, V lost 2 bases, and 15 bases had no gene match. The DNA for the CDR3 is TGCAGTGCTAGACCTCCGACAGGGGGGTCGCGTGAGCAGTACTTC. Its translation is CSARPPTGGSREQYF.

The CDR3 here is CASSDGVTEAFF. CDR3 bases: TGTGCCAGCAGTGATGGGGTGACTGAAGCTTTCTTT. V is TRBV6-1 and J is TRBJ1-1; no firm D call. There are 12 residues in the CDR3. Trimming took 3 bases from V and 5 from J, leaving 7 bases between them. Germline V gene data show CDR1 as MNHNS and CDR2 as SASEGT.

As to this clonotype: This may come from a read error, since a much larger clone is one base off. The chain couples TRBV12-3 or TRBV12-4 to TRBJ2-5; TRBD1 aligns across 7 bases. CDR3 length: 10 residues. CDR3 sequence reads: CAPLEGQQYF. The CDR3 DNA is TGTGCTCCCCTTGAGGGACAGCAGTACTTC.